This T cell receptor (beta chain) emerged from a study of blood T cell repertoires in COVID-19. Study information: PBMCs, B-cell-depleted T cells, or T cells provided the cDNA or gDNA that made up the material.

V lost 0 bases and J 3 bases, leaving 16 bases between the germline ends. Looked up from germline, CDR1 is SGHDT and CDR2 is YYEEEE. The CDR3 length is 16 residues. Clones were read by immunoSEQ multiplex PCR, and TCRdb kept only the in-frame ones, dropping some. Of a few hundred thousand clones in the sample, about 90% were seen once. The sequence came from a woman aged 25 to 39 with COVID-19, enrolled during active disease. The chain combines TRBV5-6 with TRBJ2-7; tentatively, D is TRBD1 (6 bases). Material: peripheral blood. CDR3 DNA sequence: TGTGCCAGCAGCTTGGCGGAACAGGGTGCGAGCTACGAGCAGTACGTC. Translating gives CASSLAEQGASYEQYV.